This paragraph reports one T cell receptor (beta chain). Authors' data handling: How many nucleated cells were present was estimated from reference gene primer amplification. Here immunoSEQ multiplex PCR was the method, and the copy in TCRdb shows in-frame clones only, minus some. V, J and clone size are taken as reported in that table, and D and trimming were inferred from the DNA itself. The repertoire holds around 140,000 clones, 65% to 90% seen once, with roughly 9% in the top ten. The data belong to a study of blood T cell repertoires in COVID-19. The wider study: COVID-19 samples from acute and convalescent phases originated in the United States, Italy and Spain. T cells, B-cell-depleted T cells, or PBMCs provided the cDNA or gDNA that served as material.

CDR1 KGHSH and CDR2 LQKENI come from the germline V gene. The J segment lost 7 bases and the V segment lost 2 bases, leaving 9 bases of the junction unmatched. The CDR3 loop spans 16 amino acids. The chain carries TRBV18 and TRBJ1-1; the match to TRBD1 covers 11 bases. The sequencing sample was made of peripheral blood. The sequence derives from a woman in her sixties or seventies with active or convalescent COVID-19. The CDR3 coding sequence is TGTGCCAGCTCACCAAAGTTGGACAGGGGGCTAGGTGAAGCTTTCTTT. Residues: CASSPKLDRGLGEAFF.